Following are 12 T cell receptor beta chains from one sample sequenced in a study of blood T cell repertoires in COVID-19 (dated by TCRdb to 2018 to 2021). To prepare the library, the immunoSEQ multiplex PCR assay was applied. What TCRdb holds here is the immuneACCESS table cut down to in-frame rearrangements. Part of the clones is not present; checked against another copy, under half of the missing clones reflect an unresolved V gene, and the others are unexplained. The sample includes about 410,000 clones, with approximately 89% observed a single time. The ten largest make up less than 2% of the sample. What was sequenced was peripheral blood. These TCRs come from a middle-aged woman with COVID-19, enrolled during active disease.

The chain links TRBV23-1 to TRBJ1-2; TRBD1 aligns across 8 bases. TRBV23-1 has ORF status, its function being uncertain. This CDR3 has 19 amino acids. The junction had 17 bases not matched to a gene; V was cut back by 1 base and J by 4 bases. In DNA, the CDR3 is TGCGCCAGCAGTCAATACTTGAGAGCCCCGGGACAGGCTTTCTATGGCTACACCTTC. This encodes CASSQYLRAPGQAFYGYTF.

The count of this clone is one. J is TRBJ1-3 and V is TRBV7-2, with unresolved D. V was trimmed by 5 bases and J by 0 bases, leaving 8 bases between them. The CDR3 is 14 amino acids. Germline loops: CDR1 SGHTA, CDR2 FQGNSA. CDR3 residues: CASSPSLSGNTIYF. The CDR3 coding sequence is TGTGCCAGCAGCCCGAGTCTCTCTGGAAACACCATATATTTT.

The CDR3: CACSYINYGYTF. The DNA of the CDR3 is TGTGCCTGTTCGTACATTAACTATGGCTACACCTTC. The chain joins TRBV30 to TRBJ1-2; D is undetermined. Germline V gene lookup returns CDR1 GTSNPN and CDR2 SVGIG (reference sequence). CDR3 size: 12 residues. Trimming took 6 bases from V and 1 from J, leaving 9 bases between them.

This chain joins TRBV27 and TRBJ1-5; TRBD1 matches 8 bases. Germline V gene lookup returns CDR1 MNHEY and CDR2 SMNVEV (reference sequence). Trimming took 5 bases from V and 0 from J; bases not matched to a gene: 15. The CDR3 has 19 amino acids. The DNA of the CDR3 is TGTGCCAGCAGTCACCTTATTCCAGGAGGGACAGGTAGCAATCAGCCCCAGCATTTT. Translating it yields CASSHLIPGGTGSNQPQHF.

The sample holds one count of this clone. The CDR3 loop reads CASSQGGGANHEQYF. In nucleotides, the CDR3 is TGTGCCAGCAGCCAGGGCGGGGGGGCAAACCACGAGCAGTACTTC. V usage is TRBV3-1 (or the pseudogene TRBV3-2) and J usage is TRBJ2-7; 9 bases align to TRBD2. Trimming at V came to 3 bases and at J to 5 bases, leaving 8 bases not matched to a gene. The CDR3 covers 15 residues. CDR1 LGHDT and CDR2 YNNKEL come from the germline V gene (reference sequence).

The chain carries TRBV2 and TRBJ2-5, with 7 bases matching TRBD1. Germline CDR1 is SNHLY and CDR2 is FYNNEI. The CDR3 is made up of 15 amino acids. For the CDR3, the DNA is TGTGTCACTTATGGTAACAGGGGCTCCTCGGAGACCCAGTACTTC. Its translation is CVTYGNRGSSETQYF.

The V call is TRBV29-1, the J call TRBJ1-1, with a weak D call TRBD1 (5 bases). Deletions cut 6 bases from V and 3 bases from J, with 8 bases between. Germline V gene lookup returns CDR1 SQVTM and CDR2 ANQGSEA. This CDR3 region has 11 residues. The CDR3 region is CSVQGDTEAFF. The CDR3 DNA reads TGCAGCGTCCAGGGCGACACTGAAGCTTTCTTT.

This chain uses TRBV2 with TRBJ1-2, with D perhaps matching TRBD1 (5 bases). The CDR3 covers 14 residues. V was shortened by 2 bases and J by 4 bases, with 11 bases between the two germline ends. Germline V gene sequence: CDR1 SNHLY, CDR2 FYNNEI. CDR3 sequence: CASSEKEGRYGYTF. The DNA for the CDR3 is TGTGCCAGCAGTGAAAAGGAGGGACGCTATGGCTACACCTTC.

The rearrangement joins TRBV9 to TRBJ1-1; TRBD1 might be the D (5 bases). The V end lost 3 bases, the J end lost 4 bases, and 16 bases lay between the germline ends. The CDR3 is made up of 15 amino acids. The germline V gene has CDR1 SGDLS and CDR2 YYNGEE. The CDR3 reads CASSASGGIGTEAFF. The CDR3 DNA is TGTGCCAGCAGCGCCTCGGGGGGGATAGGCACTGAAGCTTTCTTT.

The chain combines TRBV6-2 or TRBV6-3 with TRBJ1-2; D ambiguous. V gave up 5 bases and J gave up 8 bases, with 9 bases separating them. Germline V gives CDR1 MNHEY, CDR2 SVGEGT. The CDR3 is made up of 11 amino acids. This CDR3 is CASSQRFGYTF. The CDR3 region has the DNA TGTGCCAGCAGTCAACGGTTCGGCTACACCTTC.

The J gene is TRBJ1-6, the V gene TRBV30; D uncertain. Trimming removed 4 bases from V and 10 bases from J, with 11 bases in between. Germline V lookup: CDR1 GTSNPN, CDR2 SVGIG (reference sequence). The CDR3 runs 12 residues. The CDR3 DNA sequence: TGTGCCTGGAACGGAGGGAACTCACCCCTCCACTTT. Protein: CAWNGGNSPLHF.

The chain combines TRBV28 with TRBJ1-2; D gene ambiguous. V lost 5 bases to trimming and J lost 4 bases, with 17 bases between them. CDR3 length: 15 residues. The germline CDR1 and CDR2 sequences are MDHEN and SYDVKM. Written as DNA, the CDR3 is TGTGCCAGCAGTCCCGGGTGGGAGGGTGGCTATGGCTACACCTTC. The encoded protein is CASSPGWEGGYGYTF.